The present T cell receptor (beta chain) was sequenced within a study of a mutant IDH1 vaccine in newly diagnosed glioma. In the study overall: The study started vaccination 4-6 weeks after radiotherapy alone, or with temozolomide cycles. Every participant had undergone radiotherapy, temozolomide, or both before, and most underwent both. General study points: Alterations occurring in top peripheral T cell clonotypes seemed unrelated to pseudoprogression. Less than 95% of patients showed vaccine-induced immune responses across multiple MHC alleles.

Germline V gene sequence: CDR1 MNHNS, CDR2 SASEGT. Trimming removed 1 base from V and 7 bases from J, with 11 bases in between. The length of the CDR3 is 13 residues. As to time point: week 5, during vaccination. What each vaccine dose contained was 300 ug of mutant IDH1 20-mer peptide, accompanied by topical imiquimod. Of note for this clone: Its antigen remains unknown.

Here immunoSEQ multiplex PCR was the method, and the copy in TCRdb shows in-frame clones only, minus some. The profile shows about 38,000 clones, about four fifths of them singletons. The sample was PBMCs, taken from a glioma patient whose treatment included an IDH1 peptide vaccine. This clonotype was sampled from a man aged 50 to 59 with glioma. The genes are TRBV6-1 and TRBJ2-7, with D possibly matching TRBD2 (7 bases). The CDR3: CASSEVGGGEQYF. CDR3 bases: TGTGCCAGCAGTGAAGTGGGAGGGGGGGAGCAGTACTTC.